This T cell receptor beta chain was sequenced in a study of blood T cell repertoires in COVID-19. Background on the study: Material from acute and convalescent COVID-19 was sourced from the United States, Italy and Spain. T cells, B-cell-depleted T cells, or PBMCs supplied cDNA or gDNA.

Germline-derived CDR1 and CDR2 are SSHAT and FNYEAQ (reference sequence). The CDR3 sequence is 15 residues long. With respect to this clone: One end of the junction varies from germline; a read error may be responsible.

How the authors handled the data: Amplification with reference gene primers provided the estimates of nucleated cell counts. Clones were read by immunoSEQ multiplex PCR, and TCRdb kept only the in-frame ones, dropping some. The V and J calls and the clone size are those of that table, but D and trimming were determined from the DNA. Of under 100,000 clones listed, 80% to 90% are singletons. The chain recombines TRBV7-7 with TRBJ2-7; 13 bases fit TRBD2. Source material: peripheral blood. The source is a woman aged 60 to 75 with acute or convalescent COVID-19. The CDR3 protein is CASSDGLAGVNEQYF. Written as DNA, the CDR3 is TGTGCTAGCAGCGATGGACTAGCGGGAGTTAACGAGCAGTACTTC. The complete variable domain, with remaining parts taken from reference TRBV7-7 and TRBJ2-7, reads GAGVSQSPRYKVTKRGQDVTLRCDPISSHATLYWYQQALGQGPEFLTYFNYEAQPDKSGLPSDRFSAERPEGSISTLTIQRTEQRDSAMYRCASSDGLAGVNEQYFGPGTRLTVT.